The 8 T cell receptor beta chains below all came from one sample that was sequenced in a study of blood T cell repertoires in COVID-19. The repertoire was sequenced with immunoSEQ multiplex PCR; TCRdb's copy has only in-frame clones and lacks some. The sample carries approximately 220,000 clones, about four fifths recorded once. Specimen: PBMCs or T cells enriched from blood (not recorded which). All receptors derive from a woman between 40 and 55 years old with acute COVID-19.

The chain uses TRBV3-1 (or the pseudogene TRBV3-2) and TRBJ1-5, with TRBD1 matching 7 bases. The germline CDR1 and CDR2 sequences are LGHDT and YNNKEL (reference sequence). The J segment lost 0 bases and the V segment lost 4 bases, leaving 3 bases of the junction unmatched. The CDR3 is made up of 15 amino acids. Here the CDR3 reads CASSLGQISNQPQHF. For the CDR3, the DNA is TGTGCCAGCAGCCTGGGACAGATTAGCAATCAGCCCCAGCATTTT.

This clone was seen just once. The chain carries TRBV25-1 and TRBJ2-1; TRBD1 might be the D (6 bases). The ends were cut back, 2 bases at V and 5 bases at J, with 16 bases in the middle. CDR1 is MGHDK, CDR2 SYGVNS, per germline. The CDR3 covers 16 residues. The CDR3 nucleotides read TGTGCCAGCAGTGAAGAGAGGGGGAGAGCACACAATGAGCAGTTCTTC. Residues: CASSEERGRAHNEQFF.

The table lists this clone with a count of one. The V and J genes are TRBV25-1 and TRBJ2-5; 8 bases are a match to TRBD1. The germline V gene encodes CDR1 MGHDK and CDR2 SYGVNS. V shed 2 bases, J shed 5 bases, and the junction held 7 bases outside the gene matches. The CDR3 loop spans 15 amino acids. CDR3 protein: CASSELGTGGETQYF. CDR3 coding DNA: TGTGCCAGCAGTGAACTAGGGACAGGAGGGGAGACCCAGTACTTC.

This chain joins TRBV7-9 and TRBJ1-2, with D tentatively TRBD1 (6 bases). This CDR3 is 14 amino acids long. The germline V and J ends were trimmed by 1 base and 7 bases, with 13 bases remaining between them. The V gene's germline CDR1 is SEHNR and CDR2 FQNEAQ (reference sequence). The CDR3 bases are TGTGCCAGCAGCTTAGGGGACACCGGCTCTGGCTACACCTTC. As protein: CASSLGDTGSGYTF.

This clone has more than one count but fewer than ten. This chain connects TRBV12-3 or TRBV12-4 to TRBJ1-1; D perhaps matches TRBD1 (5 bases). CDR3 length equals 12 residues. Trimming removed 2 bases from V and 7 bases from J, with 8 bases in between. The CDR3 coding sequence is TGTGCCAGCAGTTTATCAGGGCTTGAAGCTTTCTTT. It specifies CASSLSGLEAFF.

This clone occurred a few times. CDR3 amino acids: CRDTSNYGYTF. For the CDR3, the DNA is TGCCGGGACACTTCTAACTATGGCTACACCTTC. The chain links TRBV20-1 to TRBJ1-2; D may be TRBD1 (6 bases). The CDR3 runs 11 residues. Germline V gives CDR1 DFQATT, CDR2 SNEGSKA (reference sequence).

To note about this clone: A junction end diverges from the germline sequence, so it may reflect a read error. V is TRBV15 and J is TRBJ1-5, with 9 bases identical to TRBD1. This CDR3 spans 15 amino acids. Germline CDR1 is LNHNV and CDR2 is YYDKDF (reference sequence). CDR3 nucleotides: TGTGCCACCAGCCGAGACAGGGGGTCTTATCAGCCCCAGCATTTT. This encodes CATSRDRGSYQPQHF.

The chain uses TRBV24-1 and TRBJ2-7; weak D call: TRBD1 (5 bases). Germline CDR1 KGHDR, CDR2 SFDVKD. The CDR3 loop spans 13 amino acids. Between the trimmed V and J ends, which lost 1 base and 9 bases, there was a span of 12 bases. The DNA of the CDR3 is TGTGCCACCAGTGATTTCTTAGGGGTCGCGCAGTACTTC. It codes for CATSDFLGVAQYF.